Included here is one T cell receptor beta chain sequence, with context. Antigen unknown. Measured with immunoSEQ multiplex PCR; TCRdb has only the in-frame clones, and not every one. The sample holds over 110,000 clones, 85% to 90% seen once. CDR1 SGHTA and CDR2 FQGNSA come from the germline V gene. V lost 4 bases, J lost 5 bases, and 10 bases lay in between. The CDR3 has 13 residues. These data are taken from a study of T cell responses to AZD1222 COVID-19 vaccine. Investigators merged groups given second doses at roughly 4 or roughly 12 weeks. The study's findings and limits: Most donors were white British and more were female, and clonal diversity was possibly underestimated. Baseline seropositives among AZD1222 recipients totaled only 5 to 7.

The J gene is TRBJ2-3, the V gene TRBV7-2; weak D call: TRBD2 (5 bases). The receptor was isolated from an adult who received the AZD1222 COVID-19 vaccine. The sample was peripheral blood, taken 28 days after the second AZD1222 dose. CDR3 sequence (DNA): TGTGCCAGCAGCTCCGGGGTTGGAGATACGCAGTATTTT. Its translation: CASSSGVGDTQYF.